Detailed here is one TCR beta chain. The repertoire was sequenced with immunoSEQ multiplex PCR; TCRdb's copy has only in-frame clones and lacks some. There are some 120,000 clones in the sample; around 89% occur only once, and about 4.9% lies in the top ten. The data were obtained in a study of T cell responses to AZD1222 COVID-19 vaccine. This CDR3 contains 13 residues. Per the germline V gene, CDR1 is KGHSH and CDR2 is LQKENI. V lost 5 bases and J 9 bases, leaving 16 bases between the germline ends. The sequencing used peripheral blood, collected on day 0 of AZD1222 vaccination. The genes are TRBV18 and TRBJ1-2, with D perhaps TRBD1 (5 bases). The receptor was derived from an adult in good health. The DNA of the CDR3 is TGTGCCAGCTCAACAGACAGTGTCGAAAGCTACACCTTC. Amino acid sequence: CASSTDSVESYTF.